These T cell receptor beta chains were read from a single sample in a study of blood T cell repertoires in COVID-19. Assay: immunoSEQ multiplex PCR; the TCRdb copy retains only in-frame clones and omits some. The sample yields 60,000 to 70,000 clones, approximately 88% seen once. What was sequenced was peripheral blood. The origin of the receptors is a man between 50 and 59 years old with active COVID-19. The CDR3 runs from the conserved cysteine through the conserved F or W. A D gene is named only where the DNA matches it firmly. Clone sizes are given selectively: once, few, many, or a class where the clone is expanded.

V gene: TRBV6-5
J gene: TRBJ2-7
CDR3 length: 14
clone size: -
D gene: -
CDR3 protein: CASSTYASYGEQYF
CDR3 DNA: TGTGCCAGCAGTACCTACGCCAGTTACGGGGAGCAGTACTTC

V gene: TRBV4-3
J gene: TRBJ2-3
CDR3 length: 17
clone size: -
D gene: TRBD2
CDR3 protein: CASSQFWASGGTDTQYF
CDR3 DNA: TGCGCCAGCAGCCAATTTTGGGCTAGCGGAGGCACAGATACGCAGTATTTT

V gene: TRBV7-2
J gene: TRBJ2-2
CDR3 length: 16
clone size: few
D gene: TRBD1
CDR3 protein: CASRRGGTGNTGELFF
CDR3 DNA: TGTGCCAGCAGACGAGGGGGGACAGGGAACACCGGGGAGCTGTTTTTT

V gene: TRBV9
J gene: TRBJ1-1
CDR3 length: 14
clone size: -
D gene: TRBD1
CDR3 protein: CASGTGGRHTEAFF
CDR3 DNA: TGTGCCAGCGGAACAGGGGGCCGACATACTGAAGCTTTCTTT

V gene: TRBV5-1
J gene: TRBJ2-1
CDR3 length: 14
clone size: -
D gene: -
CDR3 protein: CASSVMGLYNEQFF
CDR3 DNA: TGCGCCAGCAGCGTGATGGGACTGTACAATGAGCAGTTCTTC

V gene: TRBV19
J gene: TRBJ2-7
CDR3 length: 14
clone size: -
D gene: TRBD1
CDR3 protein: CASQDRGGSYEQYF
CDR3 DNA: TGTGCCAGCCAGGACAGGGGCGGTTCCTACGAGCAGTACTTC

V gene: TRBV2
J gene: TRBJ2-1
CDR3 length: 16
clone size: -
D gene: TRBD2
CDR3 protein: CASSGVAGGSYNEQFF
CDR3 DNA: TGTGCCAGCAGTGGGGTAGCGGGGGGGTCCTACAATGAGCAGTTCTTC

V gene: TRBV10-3
J gene: TRBJ2-7
CDR3 length: 14
clone size: -
D gene: -
CDR3 protein: CAISESGGAREQYF
CDR3 DNA: TGTGCCATCAGTGAGTCGGGCGGGGCCCGCGAGCAGTACTTC

V gene: TRBV4-2
J gene: TRBJ2-1
CDR3 length: 15
clone size: -
D gene: TRBD2
CDR3 protein: CASSQDRGGYNEQFF
CDR3 DNA: TGTGCCAGCAGCCAAGATCGGGGGGGATACAATGAGCAGTTCTTC

V gene: TRBV5-1
J gene: TRBJ1-1
CDR3 length: 15
clone size: few
D gene: -
CDR3 protein: CASSRTGTPGTEAFF
CDR3 DNA: TGCGCCAGCAGTCGGACGGGGACACCAGGCACTGAAGCTTTCTTT

V gene: TRBV6-5
J gene: TRBJ2-2
CDR3 length: 15
clone size: -
D gene: TRBD1
CDR3 protein: CASSYHRQGSGELFF
CDR3 DNA: TGTGCCAGCAGTTACCATCGACAGGGGTCCGGGGAGCTGTTTTTT

V gene: TRBV29-1
J gene: TRBJ1-2
CDR3 length: 13
clone size: -
D gene: -
CDR3 protein: CSVNLQGNYGYTF
CDR3 DNA: TGCAGCGTCAACTTACAGGGAAACTATGGCTACACCTTC

V gene: TRBV9
J gene: TRBJ2-5
CDR3 length: 14
clone size: -
D gene: TRBD2
CDR3 protein: CASSGRGVQETQYF
CDR3 DNA: TGTGCCAGCAGCGGGCGGGGGGTCCAAGAGACCCAGTACTTC

V gene: TRBV7-6
J gene: TRBJ2-3
CDR3 length: 16
clone size: -
D gene: TRBD2
CDR3 protein: CASSSRLAGGTDTQYF
CDR3 DNA: TGTGCCAGCAGCTCCCGGTTAGCGGGGGGAACAGATACGCAGTATTTT

V gene: TRBV5-6
J gene: TRBJ1-1
CDR3 length: 13
clone size: -
D gene: -
CDR3 protein: CASSPGGRTEAFF
CDR3 DNA: TGTGCCAGCAGCCCCGGGGGTAGGACTGAAGCTTTCTTT

V gene: TRBV19
J gene: TRBJ1-6
CDR3 length: 16
clone size: -
D gene: -
CDR3 protein: CASSIAGGGTNSPLHF
CDR3 DNA: TGTGCCAGTAGTATAGCCGGCGGGGGAACGAACTCACCCCTCCACTTT

V gene: TRBV7-6
J gene: TRBJ2-7
CDR3 length: 15
clone size: -
D gene: -
CDR3 protein: CASSSAGTRTYEQYF
CDR3 DNA: TGTGCCAGCAGCTCTGCCGGGACACGGACCTACGAGCAGTACTTC

V gene: TRBV7-8
J gene: TRBJ2-1
CDR3 length: 16
clone size: -
D gene: -
CDR3 protein: CASSLMEGGLYNEQFF
CDR3 DNA: TGTGCCAGCAGCTTAATGGAGGGAGGCCTCTACAATGAGCAGTTCTTC

V gene: TRBV6-5
J gene: TRBJ1-4
CDR3 length: 13
clone size: -
D gene: TRBD1
CDR3 protein: CASSGTGREKLFF
CDR3 DNA: TGTGCCAGCTCCGGGACAGGGAGGGAAAAACTGTTTTTT

V gene: TRBV24-1
J gene: TRBJ2-5
CDR3 length: 15
clone size: -
D gene: -
CDR3 protein: CATSDSATGWQTQYF
CDR3 DNA: TGTGCCACCAGTGATTCCGCGACAGGTTGGCAGACCCAGTACTTC

V gene: TRBV2
J gene: TRBJ2-7
CDR3 length: 12
clone size: few
D gene: -
CDR3 protein: CASTSDTHEQYF
CDR3 DNA: TGTGCCAGCACCTCTGACACCCACGAGCAGTACTTC

V gene: TRBV19
J gene: TRBJ1-5
CDR3 length: 15
clone size: -
D gene: TRBD1
CDR3 protein: CASSPTGLESQPQHF
CDR3 DNA: TGTGCCAGTAGCCCGACAGGGTTGGAGAGTCAGCCCCAGCATTTT

V gene: TRBV27
J gene: TRBJ2-7
CDR3 length: 15
clone size: few
D gene: TRBD2
CDR3 protein: CASSRLAGGSYEQYF
CDR3 DNA: TGTGCCAGCAGTCGACTAGCGGGAGGGTCCTACGAGCAGTACTTC

V gene: TRBV24-1
J gene: TRBJ2-1
CDR3 length: 13
clone size: once
D gene: -
CDR3 protein: CATSDLLGNEQFF
CDR3 DNA: TGTGCCACCAGTGATTTGCTAGGCAATGAGCAGTTCTTC

V gene: TRBV2
J gene: TRBJ2-1
CDR3 length: 14
clone size: -
D gene: TRBD2
CDR3 protein: CASHGTSGRREQFF
CDR3 DNA: TGTGCCTCCCACGGCACTAGCGGGAGGCGGGAGCAGTTCTTC

V gene: TRBV12-3/TRBV12-4
J gene: TRBJ2-5
CDR3 length: 13
clone size: -
D gene: -
CDR3 protein: CASRIRTSETQYF
CDR3 DNA: TGTGCCAGCAGAATTCGGACAAGCGAGACCCAGTACTTC

V gene: TRBV6-2/TRBV6-3
J gene: TRBJ1-5
CDR3 length: 14
clone size: -
D gene: TRBD1
CDR3 protein: CASSDRGPNQPQHF
CDR3 DNA: TGTGCCAGCAGCGACAGGGGCCCCAATCAGCCCCAGCATTTT

V gene: TRBV10-3
J gene: TRBJ2-2
CDR3 length: 15
clone size: -
D gene: TRBD2
CDR3 protein: CAISSTSGNTGELFF
CDR3 DNA: TGTGCCATCAGTAGTACTAGCGGGAACACCGGGGAGCTGTTTTTT

V gene: TRBV4-1
J gene: TRBJ2-7
CDR3 length: 13
clone size: -
D gene: TRBD1
CDR3 protein: CASSQGQGAEQYF
CDR3 DNA: TGCGCCAGCAGCCAAGGACAGGGTGCCGAGCAGTACTTC

V gene: TRBV4-1
J gene: TRBJ1-1
CDR3 length: 15
clone size: -
D gene: -
CDR3 protein: CASSPLGAGNTEAFF
CDR3 DNA: TGCGCCAGCAGCCCGCTAGGGGCAGGGAACACTGAAGCTTTCTTT

V gene: TRBV5-1
J gene: TRBJ2-2
CDR3 length: 13
clone size: -
D gene: -
CDR3 protein: CASKVTVAGELFF
CDR3 DNA: TGCGCCAGCAAAGTCACAGTAGCCGGGGAGCTGTTTTTT

V gene: TRBV4-1
J gene: TRBJ2-2
CDR3 length: 16
clone size: -
D gene: TRBD2
CDR3 protein: CASSQGSGRWAGELFF
CDR3 DNA: TGCGCCAGCAGCCAAGGCAGCGGGAGATGGGCCGGGGAGCTGTTTTTT

V gene: TRBV29-1
J gene: TRBJ2-1
CDR3 length: 14
clone size: -
D gene: TRBD2
CDR3 protein: CSVGAGTSHNEQFF
CDR3 DNA: TGCAGCGTTGGGGCCGGGACTAGTCACAATGAGCAGTTCTTC

V gene: TRBV7-2
J gene: TRBJ2-3
CDR3 length: 16
clone size: -
D gene: -
CDR3 protein: CASSPLLGIRGDTQYF
CDR3 DNA: TGTGCCAGCAGCCCCTTACTAGGAATCAGGGGAGATACGCAGTATTTT

V gene: TRBV29-1
J gene: TRBJ1-1
CDR3 length: 11
clone size: -
D gene: TRBD1
CDR3 protein: CSVEDGRGAFF
CDR3 DNA: TGCAGCGTTGAAGATGGCAGGGGGGCTTTCTTT